This T cell receptor (beta chain) derives from a study of T cells in Graves' hyperthyroidism and ophthalmopathy. This clonotype was observed at least ten times. The antigen remains unidentified. Amplification targeted TCR beta CDR3 regions from RNA transcripts. HTBI primers were employed in a first-round RT-PCR of the TCR CDR3. From the multiplex PCR reads, TCRdb called clonotypes with MiXCR, one entry per CDR3 protein. This sample has about 720,000 distinct CDR3 sequences, with about 17% found just once. Study results and caveats: Most clonotypes that expanded in the thyroid above 0.001 also showed up in blood.

Germline assignment: CDR1 LGHDT and CDR2 YNNKEL (reference sequence). This CDR3 is built from 14 residues. V lost 3 bases, J lost 9 bases, and 7 bases stayed unmatched. The sample comprised blood. The chain is built from TRBV3-1 and TRBJ2-1; TRBD2 agrees at 8 bases. This TCR was recovered from a woman in her forties or fifties with Graves' hyperthyroidism that later progressed to Graves' ophthalmopathy. CDR3 loop: CASSHGTRNSEQFF. DNA of the CDR3: TGTGCCAGCAGCCACGGGACTAGGAACAGTGAGCAGTTCTTC.